The 18 T cell receptor beta chains in this list originate from one sample, sequenced in a study of beta chain features in type 1 diabetes. No antigens are known for them. The study's findings and limits: All four CD4+ subsets of Type 1 diabetes patients contained TCRB CDR3s that were moderately but significantly shorter.

Expressed TCRB transcripts were sequenced after all isolated RNA was converted to cDNA. Only in-frame clones appear in the TCRdb table, and some are missing; sequencing was by immunoSEQ multiplex PCR. The table lists approximately 160,000 clones, 10% of them singletons, with 0.45% to 0.6% in the top ten. The specimen was central memory CD4+ T cells from blood. These receptors came from a young man with type 1 diabetes.

The chain is built from TRBV19 and TRBJ2-4; D unclear. The CDR3 has 14 residues. The V end lost 7 bases, the J end lost 5 bases, and 15 bases lay between the germline ends. Looked up from germline, CDR1 is LNHDA and CDR2 is SQIVND (reference sequence). The CDR3 spells CASTQDPSENIQYF. The CDR3 DNA reads TGTGCCAGTACTCAGGATCCATCGGAAAACATTCAGTACTTC.

This clone came up many times. The rearrangement uses TRBV7-2 and TRBJ1-1; D is unresolved. CDR3 length: 13 residues. Trimming left V 2 bases short and J 4 bases short, with 8 bases between. Germline CDR1 is SGHTA and CDR2 is FQGNSA. CDR3 sequence reads: CASSLSIFTEAFF. The CDR3 region has the DNA TGTGCCAGCAGCTTAAGCATTTTCACTGAAGCTTTCTTT.

In its sample, this clone was seen a few times. The gene calls are TRBV7-6 and TRBJ2-5; D might be TRBD1 (5 bases). CDR1 is SGHVS and CDR2 is FNYEAQ in the germline V gene. This CDR3 is built from 14 residues. V shed 3 bases and J shed 0 bases, with 8 bases lying between them. CDR3 loop: CASSLRQNQETQYF. The CDR3 DNA reads as TGTGCCAGCAGCTTGAGACAGAACCAAGAGACCCAGTACTTC.

This clone was detected only a few times. The chain joins TRBV7-2 to TRBJ1-1, with TRBD1 identical over 8 bases. Germline CDR1 and CDR2: SGHTA and FQGNSA. The V and J ends lost 5 bases and 4 bases, in that order; junction bases with no gene match: 6. This CDR3 contains 14 residues. The CDR3 nucleotides are TGTGCCAGCAGCCTAGACAGGGGACGCACTGAAGCTTTCTTT. Translated, it gives CASSLDRGRTEAFF. The full variable domain, with the rest looked up from reference TRBV7-2 and TRBJ1-1, is GAGVSQSPSNKVTEKGKDVELRCDPISGHTALYWYRQSLGQGLEFLIYFQGNSAPDKSGLPSDRFSAERTGGSVSTLTIQRTQQEDSAVYLCASSLDRGRTEAFFGQGTRLTVV.

J is TRBJ2-5 and V is TRBV28; TRBD2 matches 14 bases. V lost 6 bases, J lost 5 bases, and 8 bases stayed unmatched. Looked up from germline, CDR1 is MDHEN and CDR2 is SYDVKM. This CDR3 contains 16 residues. DNA of the CDR3: TGTGCCAGCAGGTCGGGACTAGCGGGAGTGTCGGAGACCCAGTACTTC. Protein: CASRSGLAGVSETQYF.

V usage is TRBV29-1 and J usage is TRBJ2-5; tentatively, D is TRBD2 (6 bases). V was trimmed by 6 bases and J by 1 base, leaving 12 bases between them. The CDR3 loop spans 13 amino acids. CDR1 and CDR2 from the germline V gene are SQVTM and ANQGSEA. For the CDR3, the DNA is TGCAGCGTCGGACGGGACTTCCAAGAGACCCAGTACTTC. Encoded protein: CSVGRDFQETQYF.

V and J are TRBV11-2 and TRBJ2-7; D remains unclear. V was clipped by 1 base and J by 2 bases, with 9 bases between them. The germline CDR1 and CDR2 sequences are SGHAT and FQNNGV. The CDR3 extends over 14 amino acids. The CDR3 loop reads CASSLVREAYEQYF. CDR3 DNA: TGTGCCAGCAGCTTAGTTAGAGAGGCCTACGAGCAGTACTTC.

The chain links TRBV11-2 to TRBJ2-1, with TRBD2 matching 9 bases. The CDR3 consists of 14 residues. Germline V CDR1 and CDR2: SGHAT, FQNNGV. V was pared by 1 base and J by 13 bases, with 8 bases of the junction left unmatched. The CDR3 DNA sequence: TGTGCCAGCAGCTTAGGGGATAGCGGGAGTTCACAGTTCTTC. It specifies CASSLGDSGSSQFF.

The chain couples TRBV19 to TRBJ2-3, with D possibly matching TRBD2 (6 bases). Germline loops: CDR1 LNHDA, CDR2 SQIVND (reference sequence). Deletions cut 5 bases from V and 0 bases from J, with 12 bases between. This CDR3 region has 15 residues. The CDR3 region is CASSGGTTSTDTQYF. The CDR3 bases are TGTGCCAGTAGTGGCGGGACCACTAGCACAGATACGCAGTATTTT.

This clone was found a few times. The chain has TRBV28 and TRBJ2-2; D remains unclear. V lost 8 bases and J 0 bases, leaving 10 bases between the germline ends. There are 14 residues in the CDR3. Germline-derived CDR1 and CDR2 are MDHEN and SYDVKM. CDR3 DNA sequence: TGTGCCAGCTTGGAGCTTGCGAACACCGGGGAGCTGTTTTTT. Its protein is CASLELANTGELFF. The full variable domain, with the rest looked up from reference TRBV28 and TRBJ2-2, is DVKVTQSSRYLVKRTGEKVFLECVQDMDHENMFWYRQDPGLGLRLIYFSYDVKMKEKGDIPEGYSVSREKKERFSLILESASTNQTSMYLCASLELANTGELFFGEGSRLTVL.

The chain recombines TRBV7-2 with TRBJ2-6; maybe TRBD1 (6 bases). Germline values: CDR1 SGHTA, CDR2 FQGNSA. The CDR3 length is 17 residues. Trimming cost V 1 base and J 0 bases, with 10 bases left between them. CDR3: CASSLDRVDSGANVLTF. CDR3 DNA sequence: TGTGCCAGCAGCTTAGACAGGGTCGACTCTGGGGCCAACGTCCTGACTTTC.

The chain couples TRBV6-1 to TRBJ2-7; TRBD2 agrees at 8 bases. CDR3 length: 15 amino acids. V trimming: 1 base; J trimming: 3 bases; junction bases outside the gene matches: 5. Germline V CDR1 and CDR2: MNHNS, SASEGT. CDR3 sequence reads: CASSEGPSGLYEQYF. The CDR3 DNA sequence: TGTGCCAGCAGTGAAGGGCCTAGCGGGCTCTACGAGCAGTACTTC.

V is TRBV6-5 and J is TRBJ2-7, with a tentative D call TRBD1 (5 bases). The CDR3 has 12 residues. The germline gives CDR1 MNHEY, CDR2 SVGAGI. V was trimmed by 6 bases and J by 5 bases, leaving 11 bases between them. The DNA for the CDR3 is TGTGCCAGCAGAAATCAGGGAAACGAGCAGTACTTC. It translates to CASRNQGNEQYF.

The sample holds a few counts of this clone. The rearrangement uses TRBV5-1 and TRBJ1-1, with D unresolved. The V end was cut by 0 bases, the J end by 4 bases, with 13 bases between. Germline V lookup: CDR1 SGHRS, CDR2 YFSETQ. The CDR3 totals 15 residues. CDR3 residues: CASSLEGGRATEAFF. The CDR3 DNA is TGCGCCAGCAGCTTGGAAGGAGGTCGGGCCACTGAAGCTTTCTTT.

The table lists this clone with a few counts. The CDR3 nucleotides read TGTGCCAGCAGCTCGAGACTAGCGGACCAAGAGACCCAGTACTTC. It is translated as CASSSRLADQETQYF. V is TRBV9 and J is TRBJ2-5, with 9 bases that match TRBD2. V trimming: 4 bases; J trimming: 0 bases; junction bases outside the gene matches: 4. CDR3 length: 15 amino acids. Germline values: CDR1 SGDLS, CDR2 YYNGEE.

The chain uses TRBV30 and TRBJ2-7, with a possible D match to TRBD2 (6 bases). CDR3 length equals 14 residues. V was trimmed by 3 bases and J by 6 bases, leaving 18 bases between them. The germline V gene encodes CDR1 GTSNPN and CDR2 SVGIG (reference sequence). The CDR3 region has the DNA TGTGCCTGGAGGAAAGTACGACTAGGGCGCGAGCAGTACTTC. Its protein is CAWRKVRLGREQYF.

J is TRBJ1-1 and V is TRBV29-1; maybe TRBD1 (6 bases). The CDR3 extends over 13 amino acids. Germline CDR1 SQVTM, CDR2 ANQGSEA. V shed 6 bases and J shed 8 bases, with 19 bases lying between them. Here the CDR3 DNA reads TGCAGCGTAGGGATCGACAGGTGGAGGGAAGCTTTCTTT. Translating it yields CSVGIDRWREAFF.

The table lists this clone with a few counts. The gene calls are TRBV6-5 and TRBJ2-5; 10 bases match TRBD1. The CDR3 consists of 16 residues. CDR1 MNHEY and CDR2 SVGAGI come from the germline V gene. The V and J ends lost 1 base and 2 bases, in that order; junction bases with no gene match: 4. CDR3 coding DNA: TGTGCCAGCAGTTACTTCGGGACAGGGGCACAAGAGACCCAGTACTTC. This sequence encodes CASSYFGTGAQETQYF.